These T cell receptor beta chains were read from a single sample in a study of T cell responses to AZD1222 COVID-19 vaccine. Measured with immunoSEQ multiplex PCR; TCRdb has only the in-frame clones, and not every one. The sample yields about 120,000 clones, more than 70% seen once. The sample in question was peripheral blood, obtained on day 0 of AZD1222 vaccination. Receptor source: an adult in good health. CDR3s include the opening cysteine and the closing phenylalanine or tryptophan. A D gene is named only where the DNA matches it firmly. Clone size, where shown, is once, few, many, or a class for clones that have expanded.

v_gene: TRBV2
abundance: NA
j_gene: TRBJ2-4
d_gene: NA
CDR3aa: CASGENRLAKNIQYF
CDR3nt: TGTGCCAGCGGAGAAAACAGGCTAGCCAAAAACATTCAGTACTTC

v_gene: TRBV10-3
abundance: NA
j_gene: TRBJ1-1
d_gene: TRBD1
CDR3aa: CAISSGTGGSEAFF
CDR3nt: TGTGCCATCAGTTCCGGGACAGGGGGGTCTGAAGCTTTCTTT

v_gene: TRBV15
abundance: NA
j_gene: TRBJ1-3
d_gene: NA
CDR3aa: CATSRESAGRSRGNTIYF
CDR3nt: TGTGCCACCAGCAGAGAGAGTGCGGGTCGTTCGCGTGGAAACACCATATATTTT

v_gene: TRBV27
abundance: NA
j_gene: TRBJ1-2
d_gene: TRBD1
CDR3aa: CASSSDRGYGYTF
CDR3nt: TGTGCCAGCAGTTCGGACAGGGGCTATGGCTACACCTTC

v_gene: TRBV6-1
abundance: NA
j_gene: TRBJ1-2
d_gene: NA
CDR3aa: CASSETRGGYTF
CDR3nt: TGTGCCAGCAGTGAAACACGTGGTGGCTACACCTTC

v_gene: TRBV5-5
abundance: NA
j_gene: TRBJ2-2
d_gene: TRBD1
CDR3aa: CASSFGQGLTGELFF
CDR3nt: TGTGCCAGCAGCTTTGGACAGGGGTTGACCGGGGAGCTGTTTTTT

v_gene: TRBV4-3
abundance: few
j_gene: TRBJ2-1
d_gene: TRBD2
CDR3aa: CASSQVGLAGSNNEQFF
CDR3nt: TGCGCCAGCAGCCAAGTAGGACTAGCGGGCTCCAACAATGAGCAGTTCTTC

v_gene: TRBV18
abundance: NA
j_gene: TRBJ1-1
d_gene: TRBD1
CDR3aa: CASSSDRATEAFF
CDR3nt: TGTGCCAGCTCCTCGGACAGGGCCACTGAAGCTTTCTTT

v_gene: TRBV19
abundance: once
j_gene: TRBJ1-5
d_gene: TRBD1
CDR3aa: CASTLGTGGNQPQHF
CDR3nt: TGTGCCAGTACCCTCGGGACAGGGGGTAATCAGCCCCAGCATTTT

v_gene: TRBV7-9
abundance: NA
j_gene: TRBJ2-1
d_gene: NA
CDR3aa: CASRSRTTARNEQFF
CDR3nt: TGTGCCAGCAGATCAAGGACGACGGCCCGCAATGAGCAGTTCTTC

v_gene: TRBV9
abundance: NA
j_gene: TRBJ2-2
d_gene: NA
CDR3aa: CASSEPHWTDYTGELFF
CDR3nt: TGTGCCAGCAGCGAGCCCCATTGGACGGACTACACCGGGGAGCTGTTTTTT

v_gene: TRBV5-6
abundance: NA
j_gene: TRBJ2-2
d_gene: TRBD2
CDR3aa: CASSLLAGAGELFF
CDR3nt: TGTGCCAGCAGCTTGCTAGCGGGAGCCGGGGAGCTGTTTTTT

v_gene: TRBV4-3
abundance: NA
j_gene: TRBJ1-6
d_gene: TRBD1
CDR3aa: CASSPGTGRVNSPLHF
CDR3nt: TGCGCCAGCAGCCCGGGGACAGGTCGGGTCAATTCACCCCTCCACTTT

v_gene: TRBV19
abundance: NA
j_gene: TRBJ1-1
d_gene: NA
CDR3aa: CASSIVWQTEAFF
CDR3nt: TGTGCCAGTAGTATAGTATGGCAGACTGAAGCTTTCTTT

v_gene: TRBV6-5
abundance: NA
j_gene: TRBJ1-5
d_gene: NA
CDR3aa: CASRSDQNQPQHF
CDR3nt: TGTGCCAGCAGGTCTGACCAGAATCAGCCCCAGCATTTT

v_gene: TRBV5-8
abundance: once
j_gene: TRBJ1-2
d_gene: NA
CDR3aa: CASSWDSKGGYTF
CDR3nt: TGTGCCAGCAGCTGGGACTCAAAGGGGGGCTACACCTTC

v_gene: TRBV12-3/TRBV12-4
abundance: NA
j_gene: TRBJ2-4
d_gene: NA
CDR3aa: CASTDPGKNIQYF
CDR3nt: TGTGCCAGCACGGACCCTGGCAAAAACATTCAGTACTTC

v_gene: TRBV6-4
abundance: NA
j_gene: TRBJ2-3
d_gene: NA
CDR3aa: CASSERDGSTDTQYF
CDR3nt: TGTGCCAGCAGTGAGCGGGACGGTAGCACAGATACGCAGTATTTT

v_gene: TRBV4-1
abundance: NA
j_gene: TRBJ1-1
d_gene: NA
CDR3aa: CASSQVGGNTEAFF
CDR3nt: TGCGCCAGCAGCCAAGTAGGCGGGAACACTGAAGCTTTCTTT

v_gene: TRBV27
abundance: NA
j_gene: TRBJ2-1
d_gene: TRBD1
CDR3aa: CASSFRDSSDEQFF
CDR3nt: TGTGCCAGCAGTTTCCGGGACAGTAGCGATGAGCAGTTCTTC

v_gene: TRBV6-5
abundance: NA
j_gene: TRBJ1-2
d_gene: NA
CDR3aa: CASSYLREKGYTF
CDR3nt: TGTGCCAGCAGTTATCTCCGGGAAAAAGGCTACACCTTC

v_gene: TRBV19
abundance: NA
j_gene: TRBJ1-5
d_gene: TRBD1
CDR3aa: CASSIGNRGSNQPQHF
CDR3nt: TGTGCCAGTAGTATAGGCAACAGGGGGAGCAATCAGCCCCAGCATTTT

v_gene: TRBV7-2
abundance: NA
j_gene: TRBJ2-5
d_gene: NA
CDR3aa: CASSKRAAEYQETQYF
CDR3nt: TGTGCCAGCAGCAAGAGAGCGGCCGAATACCAAGAGACCCAGTACTTC

v_gene: TRBV6-5
abundance: NA
j_gene: TRBJ2-7
d_gene: TRBD2
CDR3aa: CANRGREADEQYF
CDR3nt: TGTGCCAACCGGGGGCGGGAGGCAGACGAGCAGTACTTC

v_gene: TRBV7-6
abundance: NA
j_gene: TRBJ2-3
d_gene: TRBD2
CDR3aa: CASSPTQAGGSDTQYF
CDR3nt: TGTGCCAGCAGCCCGACCCAAGCGGGAGGTTCAGATACGCAGTATTTT

v_gene: TRBV9
abundance: NA
j_gene: TRBJ2-7
d_gene: NA
CDR3aa: CASRVHGGVPTYEQYF
CDR3nt: TGTGCCAGCAGGGTACACGGCGGAGTACCAACCTACGAGCAGTACTTC

v_gene: TRBV20-1
abundance: once
j_gene: TRBJ1-5
d_gene: NA
CDR3aa: CSARENQPQHF
CDR3nt: TGCAGTGCTAGAGAGAATCAGCCCCAGCATTTT

v_gene: TRBV7-3
abundance: NA
j_gene: TRBJ2-3
d_gene: NA
CDR3aa: CASSLRGRDTQYF
CDR3nt: TGTGCCAGCAGCTTACGGGGCAGGGATACGCAGTATTTT

v_gene: TRBV9
abundance: NA
j_gene: TRBJ2-5
d_gene: TRBD1
CDR3aa: CASSVVDRQETQYF
CDR3nt: TGTGCCAGCAGCGTAGTGGACAGGCAAGAGACCCAGTACTTC

v_gene: TRBV4-1
abundance: NA
j_gene: TRBJ1-5
d_gene: NA
CDR3aa: CASSQTGQGSNQPQHF
CDR3nt: TGCGCCAGCAGCCAAACGGGACAAGGGAGCAATCAGCCCCAGCATTTT

v_gene: TRBV24-1
abundance: NA
j_gene: TRBJ2-5
d_gene: NA
CDR3aa: CATSDWGIRQETQYF
CDR3nt: TGTGCCACCAGTGATTGGGGGATACGACAAGAGACCCAGTACTTC

v_gene: TRBV29-1
abundance: NA
j_gene: TRBJ1-1
d_gene: NA
CDR3aa: CSVGTEAFF
CDR3nt: TGCAGCGTTGGCACTGAAGCTTTCTTT

v_gene: TRBV5-4
abundance: NA
j_gene: TRBJ2-7
d_gene: TRBD1
CDR3aa: CASSLGGQGYEQYF
CDR3nt: TGTGCCAGCAGCTTGGGGGGACAGGGTTACGAGCAGTACTTC

v_gene: TRBV29-1
abundance: NA
j_gene: TRBJ1-2
d_gene: NA
CDR3aa: CSGTEVANYGYTF
CDR3nt: TGCAGCGGAACAGAAGTGGCTAACTATGGCTACACCTTC

v_gene: TRBV24-1
abundance: few
j_gene: TRBJ2-3
d_gene: TRBD2
CDR3aa: CATSDYTGTSGTQYF
CDR3nt: TGTGCCACCAGTGATTACACCGGGACTAGCGGTACGCAGTATTTT

v_gene: TRBV27
abundance: NA
j_gene: TRBJ2-3
d_gene: NA
CDR3aa: CASSSRRTDTQYF
CDR3nt: TGTGCCAGCAGCTCAAGAAGGACAGATACGCAGTATTTT

v_gene: TRBV6-5
abundance: NA
j_gene: TRBJ1-2
d_gene: NA
CDR3aa: CASSYADYGYTF
CDR3nt: TGTGCCAGCAGTTACGCAGACTATGGCTACACCTTC

v_gene: TRBV5-1
abundance: NA
j_gene: TRBJ2-7
d_gene: TRBD1
CDR3aa: CASSLSTGGSYEQYF
CDR3nt: TGCGCCAGCAGCTTGTCCACAGGGGGGTCCTACGAGCAGTACTTC

v_gene: TRBV7-7
abundance: NA
j_gene: TRBJ2-5
d_gene: NA
CDR3aa: CASSLDGGGQETQYF
CDR3nt: TGTGCCAGCAGCTTAGACGGGGGCGGACAAGAGACCCAGTACTTC

v_gene: TRBV6-5
abundance: once
j_gene: TRBJ1-1
d_gene: TRBD1
CDR3aa: CASSRTGGLNTEAFF
CDR3nt: TGTGCCAGCAGCCGGACAGGGGGATTGAACACTGAAGCTTTCTTT